The following is a T cell receptor (beta chain) sequence with its context. Its target is not known. This record belongs to a study of T cell responses to AZD1222 COVID-19 vaccine. Study observations and caveats: Among AZD1222 vaccinees, only six or seven were seropositive at baseline.

Produced via immunoSEQ multiplex PCR; TCRdb's table is partial and in-frame only. The sample has around 150,000 clones; approximately 92% are singletons. Germline V gives CDR1 LNHDA, CDR2 SQIVND (reference sequence). Trimming cost V 5 bases and J 5 bases; bases outside gene matches: 7. The CDR3 is 15 amino acids. The receptor's source is an adult who received the AZD1222 COVID-19 vaccine. The sample was peripheral blood, taken 28 days after the second AZD1222 dose. V gene TRBV19 combines with J gene TRBJ2-7; 12 nucleotides agree with TRBD2. The CDR3 reads CASSARLAGVDEQYF. CDR3 DNA sequence: TGTGCCAGTAGTGCGCGACTAGCGGGAGTCGACGAGCAGTACTTC.